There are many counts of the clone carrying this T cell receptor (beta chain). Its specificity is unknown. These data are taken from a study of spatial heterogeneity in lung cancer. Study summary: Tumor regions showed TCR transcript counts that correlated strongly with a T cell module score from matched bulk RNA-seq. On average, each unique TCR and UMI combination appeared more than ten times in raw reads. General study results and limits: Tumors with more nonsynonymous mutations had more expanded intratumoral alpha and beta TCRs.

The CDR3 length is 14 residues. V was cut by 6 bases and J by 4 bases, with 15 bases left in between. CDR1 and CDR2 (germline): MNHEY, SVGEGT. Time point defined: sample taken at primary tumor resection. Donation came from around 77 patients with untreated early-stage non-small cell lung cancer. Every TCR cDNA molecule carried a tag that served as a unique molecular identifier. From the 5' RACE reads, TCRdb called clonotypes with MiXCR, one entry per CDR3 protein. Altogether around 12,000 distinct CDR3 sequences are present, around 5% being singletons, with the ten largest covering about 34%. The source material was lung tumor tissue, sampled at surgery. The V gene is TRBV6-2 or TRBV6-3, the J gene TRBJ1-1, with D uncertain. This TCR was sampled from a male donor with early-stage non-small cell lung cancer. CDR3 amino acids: CASRPWLAGTEAFF. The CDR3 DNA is TGTGCCAGCAGGCCTTGGTTGGCAGGCACTGAAGCTTTCTTT.